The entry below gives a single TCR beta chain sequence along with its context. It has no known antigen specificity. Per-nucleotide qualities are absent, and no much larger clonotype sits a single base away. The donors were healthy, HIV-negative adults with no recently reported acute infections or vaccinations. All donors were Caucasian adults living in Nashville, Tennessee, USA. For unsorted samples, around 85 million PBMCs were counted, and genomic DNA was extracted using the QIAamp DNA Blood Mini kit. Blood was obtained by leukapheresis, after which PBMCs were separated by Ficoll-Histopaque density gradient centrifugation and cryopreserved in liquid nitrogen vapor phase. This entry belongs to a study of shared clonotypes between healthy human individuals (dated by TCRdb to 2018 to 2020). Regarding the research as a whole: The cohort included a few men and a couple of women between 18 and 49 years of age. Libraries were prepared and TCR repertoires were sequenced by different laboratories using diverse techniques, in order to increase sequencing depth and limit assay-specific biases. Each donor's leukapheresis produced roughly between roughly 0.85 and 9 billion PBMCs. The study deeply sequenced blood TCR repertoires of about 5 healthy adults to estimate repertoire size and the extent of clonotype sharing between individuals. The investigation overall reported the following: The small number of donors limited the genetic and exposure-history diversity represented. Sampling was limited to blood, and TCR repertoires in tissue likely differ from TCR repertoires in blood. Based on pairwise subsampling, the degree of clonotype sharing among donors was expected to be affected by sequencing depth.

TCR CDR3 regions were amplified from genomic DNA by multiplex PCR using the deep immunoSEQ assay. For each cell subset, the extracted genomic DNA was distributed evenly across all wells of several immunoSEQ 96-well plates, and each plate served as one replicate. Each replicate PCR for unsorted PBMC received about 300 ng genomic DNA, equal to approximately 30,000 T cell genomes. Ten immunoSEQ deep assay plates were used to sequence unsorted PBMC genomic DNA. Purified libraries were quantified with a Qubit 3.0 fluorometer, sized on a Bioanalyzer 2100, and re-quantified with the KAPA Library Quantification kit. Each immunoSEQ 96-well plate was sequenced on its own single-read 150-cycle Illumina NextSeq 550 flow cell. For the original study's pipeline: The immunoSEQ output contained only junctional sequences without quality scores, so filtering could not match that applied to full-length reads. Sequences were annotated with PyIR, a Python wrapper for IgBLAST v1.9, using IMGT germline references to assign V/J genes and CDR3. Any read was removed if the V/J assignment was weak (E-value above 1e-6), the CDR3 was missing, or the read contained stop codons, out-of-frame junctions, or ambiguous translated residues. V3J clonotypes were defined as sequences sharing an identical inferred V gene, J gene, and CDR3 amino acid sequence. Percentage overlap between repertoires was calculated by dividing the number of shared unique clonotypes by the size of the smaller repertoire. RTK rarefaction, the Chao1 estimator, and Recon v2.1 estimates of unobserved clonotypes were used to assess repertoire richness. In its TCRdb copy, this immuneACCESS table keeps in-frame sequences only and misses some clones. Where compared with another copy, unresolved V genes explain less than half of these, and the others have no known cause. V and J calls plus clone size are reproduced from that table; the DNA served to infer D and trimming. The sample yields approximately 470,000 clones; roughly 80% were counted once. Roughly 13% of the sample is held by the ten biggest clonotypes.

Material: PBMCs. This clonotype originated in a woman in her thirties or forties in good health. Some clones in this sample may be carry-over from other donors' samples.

The DNA sequence follows: TGTGCCACCAGCAGAGATACGTTGGCAGTCCAGCCCCAGCATTTT. Protein translation: CATSRDTLAVQPQHF. The chain joins TRBV15 to TRBJ1-5, with the D segment identity uncertain. The germline V gene (reference sequence) sets CDR1 to LNHNV and CDR2 to YYDKDF. Including the terminal cysteine and phenylalanine, the CDR3 comprises 15 residues. The only DNA kept is the CDR3, 45 bases in frame from the first base. Trimming costs V 0 bases and J 7 bases, and their ends lie 13 bases apart. Reference TRBV15 and TRBJ1-5 proteins supply the regions before and after the CDR3; the full variable domain is: DAMVIQNPRYQVTQFGKPVTLSCSQTLNHNVMYWYQQKSSQAPKLLFHYYDKDFNNEADTPDNFQSRRPNTSFCFLDIRSPGLGDTAMYLCATSRDTLAVQPQHFGDGTRLSIL.